The 19 T cell receptor beta chains below were found in one sample sequenced in a study of shared clonotypes between healthy human individuals. The protocol was immunoSEQ multiplex PCR, while the TCRdb copy is restricted to in-frame clones and leaves out a portion. The repertoire holds some 630,000 clones, with roughly 96% as singletons. The naive CD8 population came from CD45RO-negative cells selected for CCR7, without terminally differentiated effector memory CD45RA+ cells. The material sequenced was naive CD8+ T cells sorted from blood. The receptors originated from a woman in her twenties or thirties in good health.

The V call is TRBV10-2, the J call TRBJ1-1, with unresolved D. The germline CDR1 and CDR2 sequences are WSHSY and SAAADI. The length of the CDR3 is 11 residues. V lost 6 bases and J lost 5, with 7 bases in between. CDR3 sequence (DNA): TGCGCCAGCAGGATAGGGACTGAAGCTTTCTTT. Translated, it gives CASRIGTEAFF.

The chain uses TRBV28 and TRBJ2-7, with TRBD2 as a possible D gene (6 bases). The V end was cut by 3 bases, the J end by 2 bases, with 11 bases between. The CDR3 covers 14 residues. Germline values: CDR1 MDHEN, CDR2 SYDVKM. CDR3 sequence: CASSLEGGTYEQYF. CDR3 nucleotide sequence: TGTGCCAGCAGTTTGGAGGGCGGAACCTACGAGCAGTACTTC. The full variable domain, with the rest looked up from reference TRBV28 and TRBJ2-7, is DVKVTQSSRYLVKRTGEKVFLECVQDMDHENMFWYRQDPGLGLRLIYFSYDVKMKEKGDIPEGYSVSREKKERFSLILESASTNQTSMYLCASSLEGGTYEQYFGPGTRLTVT.

The chain links TRBV21-1 to TRBJ2-7; the table's D call, TRBD2, has no DNA check behind it. TRBV21-1 counts as a pseudogene. The length of the CDR3 is 15 residues. CDR3 coding DNA: TGTGCCAGCAGCAGAACCGGGACTCCTACCTACGAGCAGTACTTC. Residues: CASSRTGTPTYEQYF.

The gene calls are TRBV4-1 and TRBJ1-1; TRBD1 matches 7 bases. CDR1 and CDR2 from the germline V gene are MGHRA and YSYEKL. The CDR3 sequence is 20 residues long. The V segment lost 6 bases and the J segment 5 bases; nucleotides outside the gene matches: 27. CDR3 nucleotide sequence: TGCGCCAGCAGTCTCGATCGACTAATGACAGGGCGCAAAGGGAGGACTGAAGCTTTCTTT. This codes for CASSLDRLMTGRKGRTEAFF.

This sequence joins TRBV5-8 and TRBJ2-3, with TRBD1 matching 7 bases. Germline CDR1 and CDR2: SGHTS and YDEGEE. Germline trimming cut 0 bases from V and 2 bases from J; bases unmatched to any gene: 9. This CDR3 has 17 residues. The CDR3 protein is CASSLGTTGPSTDTQYF. CDR3 in DNA: TGTGCCAGCAGCTTGGGGACGACAGGGCCATCCACAGATACGCAGTATTTT. The full variable domain, in which reference TRBV5-8 and TRBJ2-3 provide the parts outside the CDR3, is EAGVTQSPTHLIKTRGQQATLRCSPISGHTSVYWYQQALGLGLQFLLWYDEGEERNRGNFPPRFSGRQFPNYSSELNVNALELEDSALYLCASSLGTTGPSTDTQYFGPGTRLTVL.

V and J are TRBV27 and TRBJ1-2, with 9 bases identical to TRBD1. This CDR3 comprises 14 residues. The ends lost 5 bases at V and 8 bases at J; junction bases unmatched: 9. Germline assignment: CDR1 MNHEY and CDR2 SMNVEV (reference sequence). In nucleotides, the CDR3 is TGTGCCAGCAGTACACAGGGGGCGCGTTTAGGCTACACCTTC. Translated, it gives CASSTQGARLGYTF.

A remark on this clone: The same CDR3 also results from other DNA sequences found in this sample. The chain combines TRBV4-1 with TRBJ1-4; 9 nucleotides line up with TRBD1. Germline CDR1 MGHRA, CDR2 YSYEKL. V was clipped by 2 bases and J by 8 bases; unmatched bases: 3. The CDR3 totals 14 residues. CDR3: CASSQRQGGEKLFF. The CDR3 coding sequence is TGCGCCAGCAGCCAAAGACAGGGGGGCGAAAAACTGTTTTTT.

J is TRBJ2-7 and V is TRBV27; 10 bases align to TRBD1. The CDR3 consists of 15 residues. J gave up 0 bases and V 5 bases, and 4 bases lay outside the gene matches. Germline V CDR1 and CDR2: MNHEY, SMNVEV (reference sequence). The CDR3 loop is CASSQGQGSSYEQYF. As DNA, the CDR3 is TGTGCCAGCAGTCAGGGACAGGGGAGCTCCTACGAGCAGTACTTC.

The genes are TRBV5-6 and TRBJ2-3, with D uncertain. CDR3 length: 15 residues. Germline CDR1 and CDR2: SGHDT and YYEEEE. V gave up 0 bases and J gave up 0 bases, with 8 bases separating them. CDR3: CASSLVAASTDTQYF. The CDR3 DNA is TGTGCCAGCAGCTTGGTGGCAGCTAGCACAGATACGCAGTATTTT.

The chain carries TRBV29-1 and TRBJ2-1; TRBD2 matches 7 bases. Germline trimming cut 6 bases from V and 5 bases from J; bases unmatched to any gene: 10. CDR1 is SQVTM, CDR2 ANQGSEA, per germline. The CDR3 extends over 14 amino acids. CDR3: CSVCDRDYHNEQFF. DNA of the CDR3: TGCAGCGTGTGCGACCGGGACTACCACAATGAGCAGTTCTTC.

This rearrangement joins TRBV25-1 to TRBJ2-3, with 7 bases aligning to TRBD1. The germline V gene has CDR1 MGHDK and CDR2 SYGVNS. Unmatched junction bases numbered 6, after V lost 4 bases and J lost 5 bases. The CDR3 has 14 residues. The CDR3 sequence is CASSGQGYLDTQYF. The CDR3 region has the DNA TGTGCCAGCAGTGGACAGGGATACTTAGATACGCAGTATTTT.

This clone has a single count. The gene calls are TRBV27 and TRBJ2-7, with D possibly being TRBD1 (6 bases). CDR3 length equals 13 residues. The germline CDR1 and CDR2 sequences are MNHEY and SMNVEV (reference sequence). V shed 7 bases and J shed 3 bases, with 13 bases lying between them. The CDR3 protein is CASTKTGHYEQYF. The CDR3 coding sequence is TGTGCCAGCACGAAAACGGGACACTACGAGCAGTACTTC.

The chain links TRBV13 to TRBJ1-1; TRBD1 matches 10 bases. With V trimmed by 5 bases and J by 5 bases, 8 bases remained unmatched. This CDR3 has 15 residues. The V gene's germline CDR1 is PRHDT and CDR2 FYEKMQ (reference sequence). The CDR3 sequence is CASSTRTGGITEAFF. The CDR3, as DNA: TGTGCCAGCAGCACCCGGACAGGGGGTATTACTGAAGCTTTCTTT.

The chain joins TRBV6-5 to TRBJ1-2; 11 positions agree with TRBD1. Germline values: CDR1 MNHEY, CDR2 SVGAGI. The V gene end was trimmed by 8 bases and the J gene end by 4 bases; junction bases not matched to a gene: 9. The CDR3 sequence is 15 residues long. The CDR3 is CASGTGTGGSYGYTF. The CDR3 DNA is TGTGCCAGCGGGACCGGGACAGGGGGTTCCTATGGCTACACCTTC.

The J gene is TRBJ2-4, the V gene TRBV6-5; D is perhaps TRBD2 (6 bases). CDR3 length equals 13 residues. The V end lost 5 bases, the J end lost 8 bases, and 13 bases lay between the germline ends. Germline V gives CDR1 MNHEY, CDR2 SVGAGI. CDR3 in amino acids: CASSAGWGDIQYF. CDR3 coding DNA: TGTGCCAGCAGTGCAGGGTGGGGGGACATTCAGTACTTC.

The chain recombines TRBV13 with TRBJ2-5; 11 positions match TRBD2. Germline V gene data show CDR1 as PRHDT and CDR2 as FYEKMQ (reference sequence). CDR3 size: 16 residues. After removal of 5 bases from V and 2 bases from J, the junction contained 7 bases not matched to a gene. CDR3 DNA sequence: TGTGCCAGCAGCACCGGACTAGCGGGCCTTCAAGAGACCCAGTACTTC. This codes for CASSTGLAGLQETQYF.

This clone has just one count. This chain uses TRBV7-7 with TRBJ2-7; D remains ambiguous. The CDR3 is made up of 13 amino acids. Germline assignment: CDR1 SSHAT and CDR2 FNYEAQ (reference sequence). V was cut by 5 bases and J by 6 bases, with 14 bases left in between. The DNA of the CDR3 is TGTGCCAGCAGCGATTCTTGGGCCCGCGAGCAGTACTTC. Amino acids: CASSDSWAREQYF.

The rearrangement links TRBV5-4 to TRBJ2-7, with 9 bases that match TRBD2. Germline V gene sequence: CDR1 SGHNT, CDR2 YYREEE (reference sequence). This CDR3 has 16 residues. Germline trimming cut 2 bases from V and 0 bases from J; bases unmatched to any gene: 6. DNA for the CDR3: TGTGCCAGCAGCTTCCTGACTAGCGGTATCTCCTACGAGCAGTACTTC. It codes for CASSFLTSGISYEQYF.

The count of this clone is one. The V and J genes are TRBV28 and TRBJ2-7, with D unclear. The ends were cut back, 9 bases at V and 3 bases at J, with 21 bases in the middle. Germline V gene data show CDR1 as MDHEN and CDR2 as SYDVKM. The CDR3 is 15 amino acids. The CDR3 sequence: CASKTVTTVNYEQYF. The CDR3 DNA follows: TGTGCCAGTAAAACCGTAACCACAGTAAACTACGAGCAGTACTTC.